The 4 T cell receptor beta chains in this list originate from one sample, sequenced in a study of CD8 T cells in ankylosing spondylitis. Via MiXCR, TCRdb re-called the 5' RACE reads, giving one row per CDR3 protein. Of approximately 220,000 distinct CDR3 sequences in the sample, 20% to 30% are singletons; the top ten hold under 7%. The sample consisted of blood, either unsorted or a sorted T cell fraction (not recorded which). All receptors come from a male donor with ankylosing spondylitis or in good health (not recorded which).

This clonotype was observed at least ten times. J is TRBJ2-7 and V is TRBV29-1; D remains unclear. The CDR3 has 10 residues. Germline CDR1 SQVTM, CDR2 ANQGSEA. Trimming removed 5 bases at V and 5 bases at J, with 7 bases between. As DNA, the CDR3 is TGCAGCGTTCTAGAACACGAGCAGTACTTC. The encoded protein is CSVLEHEQYF.

This clonotype turned up a few times. The V and J genes are TRBV29-1 and TRBJ1-1; D is undetermined. Looked up from germline, CDR1 is SQVTM and CDR2 is ANQGSEA. Trimming removed 7 bases at V and 5 bases at J, with 14 bases between. The CDR3 extends over 12 amino acids. CDR3 sequence reads: CSARPHSTEAFF. The CDR3 nucleotides read TGCAGCGCGCGACCGCATAGTACTGAAGCTTTCTTT.

This clonotype was seen ten or more times. The chain combines TRBV7-8 with TRBJ2-5, with 8 bases that match TRBD1. CDR3 length equals 15 residues. The germline V gene has CDR1 SGHVS and CDR2 FQNEAQ. Trimming at V came to 1 base and at J to 5 bases, leaving 6 bases not matched to a gene. The CDR3 sequence is CASSLDQGAGETQYF. CDR3 nucleotides: TGTGCCAGCAGCTTAGATCAGGGGGCAGGGGAGACCCAGTACTTC.

The V gene is TRBV10-3, the J gene TRBJ2-1, with 8 bases that match TRBD2. The CDR3 contains 16 residues. Losses at the gene ends were 4 bases for V and 4 bases for J; bases not matched to a gene: 9. Germline CDR1 and CDR2: ENHRY and SYGVKD. This CDR3 is CAISGPRLALYNEQFF. The CDR3 nucleotides read TGTGCCATCAGTGGCCCCCGACTAGCGCTATACAATGAGCAGTTCTTC.